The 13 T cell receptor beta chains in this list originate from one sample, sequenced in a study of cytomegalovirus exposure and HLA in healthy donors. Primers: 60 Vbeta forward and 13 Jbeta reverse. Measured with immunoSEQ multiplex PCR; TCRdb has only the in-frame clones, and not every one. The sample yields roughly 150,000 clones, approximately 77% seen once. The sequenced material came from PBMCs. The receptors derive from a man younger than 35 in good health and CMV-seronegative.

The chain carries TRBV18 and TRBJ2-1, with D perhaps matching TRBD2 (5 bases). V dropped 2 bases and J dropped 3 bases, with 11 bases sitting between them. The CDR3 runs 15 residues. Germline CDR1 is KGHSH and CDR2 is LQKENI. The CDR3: CASSPEADHYNEQFF. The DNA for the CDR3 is TGTGCCAGCTCACCAGAAGCGGACCACTACAATGAGCAGTTCTTC.

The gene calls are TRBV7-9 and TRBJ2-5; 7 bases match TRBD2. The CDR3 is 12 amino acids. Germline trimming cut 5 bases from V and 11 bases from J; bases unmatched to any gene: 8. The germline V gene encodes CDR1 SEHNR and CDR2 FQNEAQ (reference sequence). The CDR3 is CASSRPSGEQYF. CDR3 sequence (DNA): TGTGCCAGCAGCCGCCCTAGCGGTGAGCAGTACTTC. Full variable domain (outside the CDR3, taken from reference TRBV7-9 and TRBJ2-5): DTGVSQNPRHKITKRGQNVTFRCDPISEHNRLYWYRQTLGQGPEFLTYFQNEAQLEKSRLLSDRFSAERPKGSFSTLEIQRTEQGDSAMYLCASSRPSGEQYFGPGTRLLVL.

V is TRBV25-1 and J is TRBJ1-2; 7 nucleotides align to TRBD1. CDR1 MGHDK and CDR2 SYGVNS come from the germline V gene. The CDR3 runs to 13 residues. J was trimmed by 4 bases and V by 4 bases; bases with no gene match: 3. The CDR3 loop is CASSAGTVYGYTF. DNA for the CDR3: TGTGCCAGCAGTGCCGGGACAGTCTATGGCTACACCTTC.

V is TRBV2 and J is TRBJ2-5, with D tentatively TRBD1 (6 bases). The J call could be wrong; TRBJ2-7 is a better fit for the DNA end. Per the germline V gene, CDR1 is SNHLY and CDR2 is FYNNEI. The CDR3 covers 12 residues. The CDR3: CASTPGASEQYF. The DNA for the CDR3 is TGTGCCAGCACCCCAGGGGCCAGCGAGCAGTACTTC.

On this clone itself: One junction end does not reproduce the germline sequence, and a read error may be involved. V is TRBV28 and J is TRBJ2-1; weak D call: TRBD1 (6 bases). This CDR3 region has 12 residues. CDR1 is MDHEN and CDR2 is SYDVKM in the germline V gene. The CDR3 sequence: CASSRISRQALF. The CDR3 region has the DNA TGTGCCAGCAGCCGGATCTCGAGACAGGCGCTCTTC.

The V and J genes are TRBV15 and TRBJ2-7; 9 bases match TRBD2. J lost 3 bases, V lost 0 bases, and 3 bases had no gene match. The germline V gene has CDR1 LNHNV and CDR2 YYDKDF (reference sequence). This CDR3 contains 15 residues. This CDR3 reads CATSRDRSGSYEQYF. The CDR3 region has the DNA TGTGCCACCAGCAGAGATCGTAGCGGGAGCTACGAGCAGTACTTC.

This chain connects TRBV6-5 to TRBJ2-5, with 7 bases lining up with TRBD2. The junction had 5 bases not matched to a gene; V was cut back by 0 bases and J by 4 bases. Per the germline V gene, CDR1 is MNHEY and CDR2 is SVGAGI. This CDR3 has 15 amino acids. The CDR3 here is CASSYSRGGRETQYF. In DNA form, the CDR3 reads TGTGCCAGCAGTTACTCGAGGGGAGGGCGAGAGACCCAGTACTTC.

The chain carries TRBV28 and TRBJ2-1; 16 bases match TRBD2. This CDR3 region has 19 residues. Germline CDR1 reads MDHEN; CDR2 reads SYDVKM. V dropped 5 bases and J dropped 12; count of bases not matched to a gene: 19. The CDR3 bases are TGTGCCAGCAGTCCTACGGGCCGAAAGGGACTAGCGGGAGGGCCGGGGCAGTTCTTC. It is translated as CASSPTGRKGLAGGPGQFF.

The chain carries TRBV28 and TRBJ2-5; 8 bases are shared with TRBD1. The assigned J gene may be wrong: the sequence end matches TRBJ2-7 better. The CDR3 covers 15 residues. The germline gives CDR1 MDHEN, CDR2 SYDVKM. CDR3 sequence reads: CASSQPGTGYYEQYF. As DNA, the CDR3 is TGTGCCAGCAGCCAGCCCGGGACAGGATACTACGAGCAGTACTTC.

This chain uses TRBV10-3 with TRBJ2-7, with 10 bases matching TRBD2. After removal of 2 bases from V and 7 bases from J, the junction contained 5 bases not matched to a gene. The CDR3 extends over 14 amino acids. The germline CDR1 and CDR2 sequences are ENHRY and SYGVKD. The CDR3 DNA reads TGTGCCATCAGTGAGAGCGGGGGGGCGGAGGAGCAGTACTTC. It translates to CAISESGGAEEQYF.

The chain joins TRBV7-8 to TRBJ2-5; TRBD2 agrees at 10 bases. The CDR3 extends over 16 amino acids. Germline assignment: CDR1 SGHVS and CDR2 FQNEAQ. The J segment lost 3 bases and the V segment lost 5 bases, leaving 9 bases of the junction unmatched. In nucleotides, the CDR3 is TGTGCCAGCAGCGGCACCGGGACTAGCGTTGAAGAGACCCAGTACTTC. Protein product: CASSGTGTSVEETQYF.

The CDR3 coding sequence is TGTGCCAGCAGTACCACCGGGACAGGGGTCACTGAAGCTTTCTTT. It codes for CASSTTGTGVTEAFF. The chain recombines TRBV27 with TRBJ1-1; 10 bases agree with TRBD1. The CDR3 totals 15 residues. CDR1 is MNHEY and CDR2 is SMNVEV in the germline V gene (reference sequence). V gave up 5 bases and J gave up 4 bases; unmatched junction bases: 7.

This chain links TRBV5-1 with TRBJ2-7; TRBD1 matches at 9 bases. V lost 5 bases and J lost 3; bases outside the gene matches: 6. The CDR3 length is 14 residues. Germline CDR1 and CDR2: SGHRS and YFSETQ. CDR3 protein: CASSSGQGLYEQYF. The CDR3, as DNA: TGCGCCAGCAGTTCGGGACAGGGACTCTACGAGCAGTACTTC. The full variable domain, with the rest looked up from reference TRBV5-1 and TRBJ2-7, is KAGVTQTPRYLIKTRGQQVTLSCSPISGHRSVSWYQQTPGQGLQFLFEYFSETQRNKGNFPGRFSGRQFSNSRSEMNVSTLELGDSALYLCASSSGQGLYEQYFGPGTRLTVT.